The rows below give T cell receptor beta chains drawn from one sample of a study of blood T cells in healthy people across ages. Via MiXCR, TCRdb re-called the 5' RACE reads, giving one row per CDR3 protein. The repertoire holds some 900,000 distinct CDR3 sequences, with about 48% as singletons. The sample consisted of blood. These receptors were collected from a man aged 25-40 years in good health. Both conserved end residues are trimmed from each CDR3.

TRBV6-6,TRBJ1-2,ASSPYGGDGYT
TRBV21-1,TRBJ1-2,ASSPRRDRANYGYT
TRBV3-1,TRBJ1-1,ASSPTDRGYTEAF
TRBV18,TRBJ1-1,ASSPPGAAGNTEAF
TRBV4-2,TRBJ2-1,ASSPWEAYNEQF
TRBV20-1,NA,SALSPQRGGAEQY
TRBV6-6,TRBJ1-5,ASSFGTGEPQH
TRBV29-1,TRBJ2-7,SAEGGNGREQY
TRBV5-1,TRBJ2-7,ASSFGTSSYEQY
TRBV7-2,TRBJ2-5,ASSLEKGTDTQY
TRBV20-1,TRBJ2-3,SARPPPASGMMDSQY
TRBV7-2,TRBJ2-7,ASSLAALPSSYEQY
TRBV7-3,TRBJ2-3,ASSLMVGTSGGSNTQY
TRBV6-1,TRBJ2-5,ASSLGQGGKRETQY
TRBV10-3,TRBJ2-7,AISGGPSDYEQY
TRBV3-1,TRBJ2-7,ASSQGVLPTYEQY
TRBV21-1,NA,VSSKVGQLRETQY
TRBV7-2,TRBJ2-3,ASSLLAGGLTDTQY
TRBV11-2,TRBJ2-5,ASSFSGAQETQY
TRBV9,TRBJ1-5,ASSVGGRDGNQPQH
TRBV6-5,TRBJ2-1,ASSYNGSPF
TRBV29-1,TRBJ2-3,SAVATDTQY
TRBV7-6,TRBJ1-2,ASSPQGNYGYT
TRBV5-1,TRBJ2-3,ASSLEGRWADTQY
TRBV20-1,TRBJ1-5,SAGGQSYQPQH
TRBV20-1,TRBJ1-6,SARDPSGVGYGFLH
TRBV9,TRBJ2-3,ASSPRGGGAGDTQY
TRBV7-9,TRBJ2-2,ASSLALGSNTGELF
TRBV4-1,TRBJ2-5,ASSQDGGTYQETQY
TRBV12-3/TRBV12-4,TRBJ2-1,ASSLTRLYNEQF
TRBV5-1,TRBJ2-3,ASSHPTVPDADTQY
TRBV9,TRBJ2-5,ASSLLGQAQETQY
TRBV6-1,TRBJ2-3,ASSSGLLTDTQY
TRBV7-8,TRBJ2-7,ASSSAGQATYEQY
TRBV27,TRBJ1-5,ASSQDRISNQPQH
TRBV10-3,TRBJ2-7,AISGPGQGLGEQY
TRBV6-2/TRBV6-3,TRBJ1-1,ASSYGRKFEAF
TRBV20-1,TRBJ1-1,SASIGVDTEAF
TRBV7-2,TRBJ2-1,ASSGNSYSYNEQF
TRBV12-3/TRBV12-4,TRBJ2-5,ASSRNGLAIQETQY
TRBV2,TRBJ2-3,ASSQAGGLTDTQY
TRBV30,TRBJ1-2,AWSSGSWGYT
TRBV4-3,TRBJ1-1,ASSFDWGEAF
TRBV4-1,TRBJ1-6,ASSQAHQGSNSPLH
TRBV20-1,TRBJ2-7,SATQSYEQY
TRBV20-1,TRBJ2-5,SALRRDGPETQY
TRBV4-2,TRBJ1-4,ASSQEAGEGGKLF
TRBV4-3,NA,ASSQDRGGAYNEQY
TRBV7-2,TRBJ2-2,ASSLAGGGVTTGELF
TRBV19,TRBJ2-5,ASSAPGTGVTQY
TRBV12-3/TRBV12-4,TRBJ2-4,ASSPDRVRSSYERY
TRBV7-2,TRBJ2-3,ASSYVAGEVSDTQY
TRBV7-9,TRBJ2-7,ARSWWGQVGYEQY
TRBV20-1,TRBJ1-2,SARGDREYYGYT
TRBV3-1,TRBJ1-2,VSSQDGRYGYT
TRBV6-1,TRBJ1-2,ASSVPDRGGGYT
TRBV7-2,TRBJ2-1,ASSFITSGFRVNEQF
TRBV5-1,TRBJ1-1,ASSLASGGEAF